This TCR beta chain was identified in a study of vaccination and CD4 T cells after COVID-19. On this clonotype itself: Its antigen is not known.

The sample's time point: late sampling 161 to 241 days after vaccination in a few convalescent patients. Sample treatment: roughly 11-day PBMC culture with coronavirus spike peptide pools or control peptides (ViraFEST assay). Once obtained from cultured CD4+ T cells, the DNA was sequenced using the Oncomine TCR Beta short-read assay. Each CDR3 protein is one row after TCRdb ran MiXCR on the PCR reads. This table holds tens of thousands of distinct CDR3 sequences, around two fifths found once. This CDR3 is built from 12 residues. Between the trimmed V and J ends, which lost 7 bases and 4 bases, there was a span of 10 bases. CDR1 is SNHLY and CDR2 is FYNNEI in the germline V gene.

The sample here was CD4+ T cells from blood, cultured in vitro, taken about 7 months after SARS-CoV-2 vaccination. The receptor comes from a human donor who had recovered from COVID-19. The chain joins TRBV2 to TRBJ1-2; D is uncertain. The CDR3 reads CASKRVGYGYTF. CDR3 sequence (DNA): TGTGCCAGCAAAAGGGTTGGCTATGGCTACACCTTC.